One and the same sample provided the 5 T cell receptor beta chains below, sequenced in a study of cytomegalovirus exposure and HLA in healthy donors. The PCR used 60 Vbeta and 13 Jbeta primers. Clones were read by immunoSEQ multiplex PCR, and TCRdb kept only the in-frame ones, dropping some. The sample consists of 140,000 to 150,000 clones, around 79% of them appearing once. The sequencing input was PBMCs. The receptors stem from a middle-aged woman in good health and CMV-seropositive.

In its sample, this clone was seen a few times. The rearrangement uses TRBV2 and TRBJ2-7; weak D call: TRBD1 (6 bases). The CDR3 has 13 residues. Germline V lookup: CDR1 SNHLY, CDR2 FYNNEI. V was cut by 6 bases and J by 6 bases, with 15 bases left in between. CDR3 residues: CASSDGTLSEQYF. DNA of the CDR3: TGTGCCAGCAGCGATGGGACACTGAGCGAGCAGTACTTC.

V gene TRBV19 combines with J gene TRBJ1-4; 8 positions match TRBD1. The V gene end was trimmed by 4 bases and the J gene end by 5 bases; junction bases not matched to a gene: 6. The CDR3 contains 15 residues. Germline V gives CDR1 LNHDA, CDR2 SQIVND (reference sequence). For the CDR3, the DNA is TGTGCCAGTAGTAGACTGGACAGGGAAAATGAAAAACTGTTTTTT. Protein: CASSRLDRENEKLFF.

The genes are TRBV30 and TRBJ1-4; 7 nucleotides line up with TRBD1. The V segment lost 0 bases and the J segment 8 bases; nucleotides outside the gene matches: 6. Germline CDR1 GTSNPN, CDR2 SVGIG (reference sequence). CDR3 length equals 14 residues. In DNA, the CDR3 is TGTGCCTGGAGTGTAAAGGGGGCGGGGGAAAAACTGTTTTTT. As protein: CAWSVKGAGEKLFF.

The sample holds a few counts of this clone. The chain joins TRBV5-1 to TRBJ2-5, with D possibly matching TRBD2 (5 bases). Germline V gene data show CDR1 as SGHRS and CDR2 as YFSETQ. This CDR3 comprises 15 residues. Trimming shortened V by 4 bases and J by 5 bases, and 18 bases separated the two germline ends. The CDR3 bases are TGCGCCAGCAGCATCACCGGGAAAAAGGAGGAGACCCAGTACTTC. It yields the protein CASSITGKKEETQYF.

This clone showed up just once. The CDR3 is CASSPAGGTTYEQYF. The CDR3 DNA reads as TGCGCCAGCAGCCCTGCGGGAGGGACGACCTACGAGCAGTACTTC. J is TRBJ2-7 and V is TRBV4-1, with 9 bases lining up with TRBD2. J was trimmed by 2 bases and V by 4 bases; bases with no gene match: 6. The germline V gene has CDR1 MGHRA and CDR2 YSYEKL. The length of the CDR3 is 15 residues.